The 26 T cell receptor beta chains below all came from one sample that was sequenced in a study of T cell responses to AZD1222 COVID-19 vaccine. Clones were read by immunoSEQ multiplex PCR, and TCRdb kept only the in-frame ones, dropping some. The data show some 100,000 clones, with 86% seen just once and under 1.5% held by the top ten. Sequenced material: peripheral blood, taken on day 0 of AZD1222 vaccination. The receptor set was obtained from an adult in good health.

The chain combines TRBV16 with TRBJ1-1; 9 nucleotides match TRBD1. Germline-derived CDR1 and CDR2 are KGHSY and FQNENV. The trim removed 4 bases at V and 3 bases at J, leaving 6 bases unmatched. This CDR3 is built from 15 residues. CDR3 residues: CASSRTGGEDTEAFF. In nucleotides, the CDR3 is TGTGCCAGCAGCCGAACAGGGGGCGAGGACACTGAAGCTTTCTTT.

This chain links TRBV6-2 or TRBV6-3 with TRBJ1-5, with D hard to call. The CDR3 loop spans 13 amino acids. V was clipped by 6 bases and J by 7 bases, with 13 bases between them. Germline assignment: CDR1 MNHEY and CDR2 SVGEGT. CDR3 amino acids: CASSPAATQPQHF. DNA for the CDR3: TGTGCCAGCAGCCCCGCGGCGACGCAGCCCCAGCATTTT.

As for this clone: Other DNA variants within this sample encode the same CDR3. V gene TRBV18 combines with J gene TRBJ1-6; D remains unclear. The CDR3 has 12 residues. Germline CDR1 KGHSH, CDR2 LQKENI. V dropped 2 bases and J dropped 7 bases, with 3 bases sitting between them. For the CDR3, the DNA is TGTGCCAGCTCACCAGGGAATTCACCCCTCCACTTT. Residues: CASSPGNSPLHF.

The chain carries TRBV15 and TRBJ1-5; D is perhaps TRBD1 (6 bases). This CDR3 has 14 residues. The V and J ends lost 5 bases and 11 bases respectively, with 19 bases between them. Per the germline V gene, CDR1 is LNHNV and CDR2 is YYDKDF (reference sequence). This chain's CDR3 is CATSPGVRVEAQHF. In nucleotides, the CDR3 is TGTGCCACCAGCCCAGGGGTTCGAGTTGAGGCCCAGCATTTT.

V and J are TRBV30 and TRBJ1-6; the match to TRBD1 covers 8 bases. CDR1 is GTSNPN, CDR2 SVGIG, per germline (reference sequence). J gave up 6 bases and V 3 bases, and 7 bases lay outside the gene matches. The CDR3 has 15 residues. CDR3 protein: CAWRGQGESNSPLHF. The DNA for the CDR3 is TGTGCCTGGAGAGGACAGGGAGAGAGTAATTCACCCCTCCACTTT.

The CDR3 loop is CASSPTGGSLYEQYF. The CDR3 region has the DNA TGTGCCAGCAGCCCGACAGGAGGGTCCTTATACGAGCAGTACTTC. The V and J genes are TRBV7-2 and TRBJ2-7; either TRBD1 or TRBD2 may fit D (6 bases each). Between the trimmed V and J ends, which lost 5 bases and 4 bases, there was a span of 18 bases. Germline CDR1 SGHTA, CDR2 FQGNSA. This CDR3 is 15 amino acids long.

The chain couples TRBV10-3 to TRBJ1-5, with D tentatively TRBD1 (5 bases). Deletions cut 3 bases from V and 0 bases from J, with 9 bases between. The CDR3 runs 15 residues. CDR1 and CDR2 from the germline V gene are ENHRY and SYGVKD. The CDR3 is CAISEGEYSNQPQHF. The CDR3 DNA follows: TGTGCCATCAGTGAAGGGGAATATAGCAATCAGCCCCAGCATTTT.

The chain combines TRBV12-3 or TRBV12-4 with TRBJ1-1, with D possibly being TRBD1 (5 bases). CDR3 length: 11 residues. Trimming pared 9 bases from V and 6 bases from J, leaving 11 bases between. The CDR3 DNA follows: TGTGCCAGTTGGGGGTACGCTGAAGCTTTCTTT. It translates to CASWGYAEAFF.

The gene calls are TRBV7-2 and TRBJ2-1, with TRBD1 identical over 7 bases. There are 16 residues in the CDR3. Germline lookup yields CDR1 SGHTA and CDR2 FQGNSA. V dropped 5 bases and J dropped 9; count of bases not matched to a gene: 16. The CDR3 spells CASSKKTGLVGSEQFF. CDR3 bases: TGTGCCAGCAGCAAGAAGACAGGGCTAGTTGGGAGTGAGCAGTTCTTC. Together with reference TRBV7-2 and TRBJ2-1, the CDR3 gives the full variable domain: GAGVSQSPSNKVTEKGKDVELRCDPISGHTALYWYRQSLGQGLEFLIYFQGNSAPDKSGLPSDRFSAERTGGSVSTLTIQRTQQEDSAVYLCASSKKTGLVGSEQFFGPGTRLTVL.

The CDR3 bases are TGTGCCAGCAGTTCACAGGGATCCCAGCCCCAGCATTTT. Its translation is CASSSQGSQPQHF. The chain carries TRBV6-5 and TRBJ1-5; tentatively, D is TRBD1 (6 bases). This CDR3 contains 13 residues. V was clipped by 4 bases and J by 7 bases, with 11 bases between them. Germline V gene data show CDR1 as MNHEY and CDR2 as SVGAGI.

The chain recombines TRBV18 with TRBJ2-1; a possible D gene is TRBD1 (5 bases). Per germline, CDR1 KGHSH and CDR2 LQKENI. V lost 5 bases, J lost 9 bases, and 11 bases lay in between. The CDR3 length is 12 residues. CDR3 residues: CASSSQGGEQFF. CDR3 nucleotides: TGTGCCAGCTCATCTCAGGGCGGTGAGCAGTTCTTC.

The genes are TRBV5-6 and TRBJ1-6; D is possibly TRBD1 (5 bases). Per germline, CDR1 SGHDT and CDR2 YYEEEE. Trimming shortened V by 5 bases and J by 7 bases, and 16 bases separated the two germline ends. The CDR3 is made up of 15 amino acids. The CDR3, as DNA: TGTGCCAGCAGACGACGGGACGCCGGGAATTCACCCCTCCACTTT. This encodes CASRRRDAGNSPLHF.

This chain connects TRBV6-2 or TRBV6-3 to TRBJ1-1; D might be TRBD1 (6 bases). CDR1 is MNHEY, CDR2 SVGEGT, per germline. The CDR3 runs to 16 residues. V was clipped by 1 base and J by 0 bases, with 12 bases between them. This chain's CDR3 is CASSYLGGGLNTEAFF. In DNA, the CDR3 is TGTGCCAGCAGTTACTTAGGGGGAGGCCTGAACACTGAAGCTTTCTTT.

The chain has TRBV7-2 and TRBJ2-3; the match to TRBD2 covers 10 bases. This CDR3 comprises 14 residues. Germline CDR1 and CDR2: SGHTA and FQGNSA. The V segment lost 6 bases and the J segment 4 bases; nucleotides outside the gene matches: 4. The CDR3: CASRGLAIADTQYF. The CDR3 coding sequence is TGTGCCAGCAGGGGACTAGCGATCGCAGATACGCAGTATTTT.

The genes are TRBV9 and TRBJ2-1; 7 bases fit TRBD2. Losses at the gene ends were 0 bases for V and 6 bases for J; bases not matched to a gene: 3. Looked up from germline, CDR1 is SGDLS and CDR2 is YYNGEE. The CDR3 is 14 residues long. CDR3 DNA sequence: TGTGCCAGCAGCGTAGGCGGGAGAGGCAATGAGCAGTTCTTC. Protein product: CASSVGGRGNEQFF.

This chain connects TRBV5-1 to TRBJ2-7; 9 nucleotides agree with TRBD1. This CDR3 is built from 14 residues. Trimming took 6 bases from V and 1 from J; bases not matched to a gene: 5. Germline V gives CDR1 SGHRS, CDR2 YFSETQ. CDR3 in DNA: TGCGCCAGCAAGATCGGGACAGGGTCCTACGAGCAGTACTTC. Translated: CASKIGTGSYEQYF.

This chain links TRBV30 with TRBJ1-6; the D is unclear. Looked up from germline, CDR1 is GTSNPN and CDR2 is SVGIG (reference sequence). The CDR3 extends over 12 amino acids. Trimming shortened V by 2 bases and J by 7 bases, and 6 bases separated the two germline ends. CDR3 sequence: CAWSHGNSPLHF. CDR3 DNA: TGTGCCTGGAGTCACGGAAATTCACCCCTCCACTTT.

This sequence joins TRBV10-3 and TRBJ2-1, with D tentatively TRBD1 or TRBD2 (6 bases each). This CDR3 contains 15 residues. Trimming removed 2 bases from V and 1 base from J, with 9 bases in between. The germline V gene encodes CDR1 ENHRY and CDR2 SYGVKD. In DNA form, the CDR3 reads TGTGCCATCAGTGAGGAGGGGGGATCCTACAATGAGCAGTTCTTC. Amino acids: CAISEEGGSYNEQFF.

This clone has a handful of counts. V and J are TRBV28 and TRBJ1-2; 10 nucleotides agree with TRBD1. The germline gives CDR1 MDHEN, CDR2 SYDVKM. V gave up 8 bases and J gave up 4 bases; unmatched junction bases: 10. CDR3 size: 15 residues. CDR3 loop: CASQFPGQGSYGYTF. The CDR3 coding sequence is TGTGCCAGCCAATTTCCGGGACAGGGGTCCTATGGCTACACCTTC.

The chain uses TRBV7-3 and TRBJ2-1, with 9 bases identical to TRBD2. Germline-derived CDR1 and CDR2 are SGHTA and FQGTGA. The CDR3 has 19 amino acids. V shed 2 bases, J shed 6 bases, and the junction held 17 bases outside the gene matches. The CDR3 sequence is CASSLWRSGSPPAPNEQFF. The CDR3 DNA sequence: TGTGCCAGCAGCTTATGGCGTAGCGGGAGTCCCCCTGCCCCCAATGAGCAGTTCTTC.

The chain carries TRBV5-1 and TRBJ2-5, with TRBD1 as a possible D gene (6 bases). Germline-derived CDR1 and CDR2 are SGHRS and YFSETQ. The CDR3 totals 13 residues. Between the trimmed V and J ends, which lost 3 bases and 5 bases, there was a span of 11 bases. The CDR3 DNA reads TGCGCCAGCAGCTCAAGACAGGCGGAGACCCAGTACTTC. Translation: CASSSRQAETQYF. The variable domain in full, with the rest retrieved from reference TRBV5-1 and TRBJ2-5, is KAGVTQTPRYLIKTRGQQVTLSCSPISGHRSVSWYQQTPGQGLQFLFEYFSETQRNKGNFPGRFSGRQFSNSRSEMNVSTLELGDSALYLCASSSRQAETQYFGPGTRLLVL.

CDR3 bases: TGTGCCAGCAGTTTTGGTGGACCGGAAAAACTGTTTTTT. Protein product: CASSFGGPEKLFF. V and J are TRBV12-3 or TRBV12-4 and TRBJ1-4; the D is unclear. V shed 3 bases and J shed 8 bases, with 10 bases lying between them. The CDR3 spans 13 residues.

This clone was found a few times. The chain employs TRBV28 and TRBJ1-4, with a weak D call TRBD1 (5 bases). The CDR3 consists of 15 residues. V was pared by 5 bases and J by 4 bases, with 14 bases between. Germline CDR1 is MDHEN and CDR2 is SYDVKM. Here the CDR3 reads CASSRPGAVNEKLFF. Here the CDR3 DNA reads TGTGCCAGCAGTAGACCCGGGGCGGTTAATGAAAAACTGTTTTTT.

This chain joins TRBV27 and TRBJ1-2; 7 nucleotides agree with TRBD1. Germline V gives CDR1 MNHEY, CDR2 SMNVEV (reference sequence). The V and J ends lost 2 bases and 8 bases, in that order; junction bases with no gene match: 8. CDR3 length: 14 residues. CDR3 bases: TGTGCCAGCAGTTTAGTCGGGACAGCGGGAGGCTACACCTTC. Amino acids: CASSLVGTAGGYTF.

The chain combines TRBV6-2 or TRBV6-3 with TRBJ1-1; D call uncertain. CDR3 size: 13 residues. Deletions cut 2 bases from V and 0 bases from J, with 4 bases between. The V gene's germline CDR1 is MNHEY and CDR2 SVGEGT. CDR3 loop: CASSYRLNTEAFF. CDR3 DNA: TGTGCCAGCAGTTACCGACTGAACACTGAAGCTTTCTTT.

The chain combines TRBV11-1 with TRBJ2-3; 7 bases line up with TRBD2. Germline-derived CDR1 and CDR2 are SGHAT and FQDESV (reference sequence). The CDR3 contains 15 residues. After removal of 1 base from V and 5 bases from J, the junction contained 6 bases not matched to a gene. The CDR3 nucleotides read TGTGCCAGCAGCTTAGACTCAGTAGCGGGAGATACGCAGTATTTT. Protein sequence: CASSLDSVAGDTQYF. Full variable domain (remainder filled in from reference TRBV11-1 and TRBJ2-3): EAEVAQSPRYKITEKSQAVAFWCDPISGHATLYWYRQILGQGPELLVQFQDESVVDDSQLPKDRFSAERLKGVDSTLKIQPAELGDSAMYLCASSLDSVAGDTQYFGPGTRLTVL.